This T cell receptor (beta chain) is drawn from a study of blood T cell repertoires in COVID-19. V lost 4 bases and J 1 base, leaving 9 bases between the germline ends. Germline-derived CDR1 and CDR2 are SGDLS and YYNGEE. This CDR3 contains 14 residues. Clones were sequenced by immunoSEQ multiplex PCR, and TCRdb holds only the in-frame ones, with some missing. Among 150,000 to 200,000 clones, roughly 90% were seen once, and the ten largest hold approximately 6.6%. The source is a woman in her forties or fifties who had recovered from COVID-19. Input material: PBMCs or T cells enriched from blood (not recorded which). The V and J genes are TRBV9 and TRBJ1-5, with D perhaps TRBD1 (5 bases). This CDR3 is CASSTGQSNQPQHF. The CDR3 DNA follows: TGTGCCAGCAGCACCGGACAAAGCAATCAGCCCCAGCATTTT.